These T cell receptor beta chains were read from a single sample in a study of OX40 agonist ivuxolimab in advanced cancers. Assay used: immunoSEQ multiplex PCR; TCRdb lists only in-frame clones, some missing. In the table there are about 62,000 clones, around 79% of which are singletons. Sequenced material: CD4+ or CD8+ T cells sorted from blood, taken in a trial of the OX40 agonist ivuxolimab. The source of these receptors is an adult with an advanced solid tumor such as melanoma, head and neck, liver or kidney cancer. The CDR3 runs from the conserved cysteine through the conserved F or W. Fields, in order: J gene, CDR3 length, V gene, CDR3 protein.

J: TRBJ2-7; length: 16; V: TRBV5-1; CDR3: CASSLTTSGPSYEQYF
J: TRBJ2-1; length: 15; V: TRBV11-3; CDR3: CASSYGGDSYNEQFF
J: TRBJ2-1; length: 14; V: TRBV7-2; CDR3: CASSLFTGGNEQFF
J: TRBJ2-7; length: 15; V: TRBV5-4; CDR3: CASSVVGGLLYEQYF
J: TRBJ2-7; length: 12; V: TRBV30; CDR3: CAWSPLGLLQYF
J: TRBJ1-5; length: 17; V: TRBV19; CDR3: CASPIPGQGANNQPQHF
J: TRBJ1-2; length: 12; V: TRBV28; CDR3: CATSAGRDGYTF
J: TRBJ2-3; length: 13; V: TRBV6-5; CDR3: CASSLTGLDTQYF
J: TRBJ2-3; length: 14; V: TRBV6-5; CDR3: CASSYVANTDTQYF
J: TRBJ2-2; length: 16; V: TRBV4-3; CDR3: CASSQESGGLVGELFF
J: TRBJ1-6; length: 13; V: TRBV19; CDR3: CASSQDRVSPLHF
J: TRBJ1-4; length: 15; V: TRBV7-2; CDR3: CASKLNSATNEKLFF
J: TRBJ1-4; length: 16; V: TRBV7-9; CDR3: CASSATGGSLSEKLFF
J: TRBJ2-5; length: 14; V: TRBV7-3; CDR3: CASSISGSGETQYF
J: TRBJ2-6; length: 18; V: TRBV2; CDR3: CASSEKGQAISGANVLTF
J: TRBJ1-6; length: 18; V: TRBV28; CDR3: CASSPGTGLSSYNSPLHF
J: TRBJ1-1; length: 11; V: TRBV29-1; CDR3: CSVGGDTEAFF
J: TRBJ2-2; length: 13; V: TRBV7-2; CDR3: CASSLSLTGELFF
J: TRBJ1-6; length: 14; V: TRBV6-5; CDR3: CASSLPFENSPLHF
J: TRBJ2-7; length: 12; V: TRBV12-5; CDR3: CASGYDSYEQYF
J: TRBJ2-7; length: 16; V: TRBV5-4; CDR3: CASSTGTTTGSYEQYF
J: TRBJ1-2; length: 15; V: TRBV10-3; CDR3: CATWDRGKINYGYTF
J: TRBJ2-7; length: 15; V: TRBV19; CDR3: CASSMKAGRSYEQYF
J: TRBJ2-1; length: 15; V: TRBV5-1; CDR3: CASSLKAGGTGEQFF
J: TRBJ1-1; length: 14; V: TRBV7-8; CDR3: CASSLVVGNTEAFF
J: TRBJ2-7; length: 14; V: TRBV9; CDR3: CASSVGRSSYEQYF
J: TRBJ2-7; length: 13; V: TRBV23-1; CDR3: CASHPAIDYEQYF
J: TRBJ2-5; length: 14; V: TRBV10-3; CDR3: CAISEGVPQETQYF
J: TRBJ2-2; length: 18; V: TRBV19; CDR3: CASSMRGRTLANTGELFF
J: TRBJ2-1; length: 11; V: TRBV20-1; CDR3: CSAGSYNEQFF
J: TRBJ2-5; length: 17; V: TRBV9; CDR3: CASSVGDSGSLGETQYF
J: TRBJ1-1; length: 14; V: TRBV2; CDR3: CASSESAARGEAFF
J: TRBJ2-2; length: 14; V: TRBV12-5; CDR3: CASETGVNTGELFF
J: TRBJ2-7; length: 16; V: TRBV5-1; CDR3: CASSSETGTSYYEQYF
J: TRBJ2-3; length: 11; V: TRBV27; CDR3: CASKESRTQYF
J: TRBJ2-4; length: 15; V: TRBV5-6; CDR3: CASSRPAVAKNIQYF
J: TRBJ2-7; length: 11; V: TRBV30; CDR3: CAWVAGVEQYF
J: TRBJ2-2; length: 15; V: TRBV5-6; CDR3: CASSPLGQFTGELFF
J: TRBJ1-5; length: 15; V: TRBV10-3; CDR3: CAISETDRGNQPQHF
J: TRBJ2-5; length: 15; V: TRBV11-1; CDR3: CASSLAVAVTETQYF
J: TRBJ2-4; length: 14; V: TRBV29-1; CDR3: CSVDGGLASDIQYF
J: TRBJ2-2; length: 19; V: TRBV19; CDR3: CASSIASFPGQGGTGELFF
J: NA; length: 14; V: TRBV2; CDR3: CASSGIAGRGEQYF
J: TRBJ2-7; length: 14; V: TRBV9; CDR3: CASSLGQGILEQYF
J: TRBJ2-7; length: 17; V: TRBV7-2; CDR3: CASSLRGGSDSPYEQYF
J: TRBJ2-1; length: 15; V: TRBV19; CDR3: CASSAPGTSINEQFF
J: TRBJ2-7; length: 12; V: TRBV6-6; CDR3: CASSPGSYEQYF
J: TRBJ2-3; length: 16; V: TRBV15; CDR3: CATSPHSGTGTDTQYF
J: TRBJ2-1; length: 13; V: TRBV12-1; CDR3: CASSFRGYNEQFF
J: TRBJ2-3; length: 14; V: TRBV5-1; CDR3: CASSLALSTDTQYF
J: TRBJ1-3; length: 15; V: TRBV28; CDR3: CASSHRTAAGNTIYF
J: TRBJ1-6; length: 13; V: TRBV18; CDR3: CASSTDLNSPLHF
J: TRBJ2-3; length: 12; V: TRBV6-1; CDR3: CASSGSVGSQYF
J: TRBJ2-2; length: 16; V: TRBV4-3; CDR3: CASSQGGGTSPGELFF
J: TRBJ2-7; length: 11; V: TRBV10-1; CDR3: CASSLRLQQYF
J: TRBJ2-3; length: 17; V: TRBV5-1; CDR3: CASSLAGAGASTDTQYF
J: TRBJ2-7; length: 16; V: TRBV19; CDR3: CASSPVRTSGSYEQYF